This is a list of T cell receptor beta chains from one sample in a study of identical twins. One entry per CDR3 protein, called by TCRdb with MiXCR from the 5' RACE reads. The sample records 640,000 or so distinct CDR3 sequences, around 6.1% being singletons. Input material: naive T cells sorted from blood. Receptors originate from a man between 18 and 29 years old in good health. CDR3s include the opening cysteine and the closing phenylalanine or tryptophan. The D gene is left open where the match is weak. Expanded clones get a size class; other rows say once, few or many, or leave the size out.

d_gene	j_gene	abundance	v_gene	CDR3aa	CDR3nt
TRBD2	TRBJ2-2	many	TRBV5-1	CASSSVLGLAGTNTGELFF	TGCGCCAGCAGCTCCGTTCTGGGACTAGCGGGAACGAACACCGGGGAGCTGTTTTTT
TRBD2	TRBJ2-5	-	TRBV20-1	CSARGLADSETQYF	TGCAGTGCTAGAGGACTAGCTGATTCAGAGACCCAGTACTTC
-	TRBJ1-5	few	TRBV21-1	CASERQGACNQPQHF	TGTGCCTCCGAGCGACAGGGGGCCTGCAATCAGCCCCAGCATTTT
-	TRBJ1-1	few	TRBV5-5	CASSSPSDPGGSFF	TGTGCCAGCAGCTCCCCCTCGGACCCCGGAGGGTCTTTCTTT
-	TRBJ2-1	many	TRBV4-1	CASSQDQTYNEQFF	TGCGCCAGCAGCCAAGATCAGACGTACAATGAGCAGTTCTTC
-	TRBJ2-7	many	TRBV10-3	CAISESVLAGAYEQYF	TGTGCCATCAGTGAGTCGGTCCTAGCTGGGGCCTACGAGCAGTACTTC
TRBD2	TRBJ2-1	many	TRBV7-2	CASSAREGPYNEQFF	TGTGCCAGCAGCGCCCGGGAGGGCCCCTACAATGAGCAGTTCTTC
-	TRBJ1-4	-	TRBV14	CASSQETGRLFF	TGTGCCAGCAGCCAGGAAACAGGGCGACTGTTTTTT
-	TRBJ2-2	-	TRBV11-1	CASSSRGFNTGELFF	TGTGCCAGCAGTTCCCGAGGATTCAACACCGGGGAGCTGTTTTTT
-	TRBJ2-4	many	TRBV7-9	CASSGHVENIQYF	TGTGCCAGCAGCGGACACGTCGAAAACATTCAGTACTTC
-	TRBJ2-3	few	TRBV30	CAYHGGGSWDTQYF	TGTGCCTACCACGGTGGGGGGAGCTGGGATACGCAGTATTTT
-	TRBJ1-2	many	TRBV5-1	CASSWTNLRGRANYGYTF	TGCGCCAGCAGCTGGACCAACCTCAGGGGTCGTGCTAACTATGGCTACACCTTC
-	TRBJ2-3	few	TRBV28	CASSRPGGIWTDTQYF	TGTGCCAGCAGTCGCCCCGGCGGGATTTGGACAGATACGCAGTATTTT
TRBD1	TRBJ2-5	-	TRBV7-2	CATLSRVGQGETQYF	TGTGCCACGCTTTCCCGGGTGGGACAGGGGGAGACCCAGTACTTC
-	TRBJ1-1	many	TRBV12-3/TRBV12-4	CASRSGGLNTEAFF	TGTGCCAGCAGAAGCGGGGGTTTAAACACTGAAGCTTTCTTT
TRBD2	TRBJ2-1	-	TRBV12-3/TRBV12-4	CASSYPASGRVF	TGTGCCAGCAGCTACCCGGCTAGCGGGCGGGTCTTC
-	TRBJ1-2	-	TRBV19	CASSLMANYGYTF	TGTGCCAGTAGTCTGATGGCGAACTATGGCTACACCTTC
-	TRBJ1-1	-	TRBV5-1	CASSGNRDGTEAFF	TGCGCCAGCAGCGGAAACAGGGATGGCACTGAAGCTTTCTTT
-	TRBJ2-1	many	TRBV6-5	CASSYPGRYNEQFF	TGTGCCAGCAGTTACCCTGGACGGTACAATGAGCAGTTCTTC
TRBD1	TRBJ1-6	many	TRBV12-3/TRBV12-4	CASSLYRGNSPLHF	TGTGCCAGCAGTTTATACAGGGGTAATTCACCCCTCCACTTT
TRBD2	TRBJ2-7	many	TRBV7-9	CASSWTSEQYF	TGTGCCAGCAGTTGGACTAGCGAGCAGTACTTC
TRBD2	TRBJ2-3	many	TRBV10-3	CAISEGLAGTDTQYF	TGTGCCATCAGTGAGGGACTAGCGGGCACAGATACGCAGTATTTT
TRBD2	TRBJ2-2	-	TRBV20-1	CSAPSASGNTGELFF	TGCAGTGCCCCGAGTGCTAGCGGCAACACCGGGGAGCTGTTTTTT
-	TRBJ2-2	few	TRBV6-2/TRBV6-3	CASTGEAGTNTGELFF	TGTGCCAGCACAGGGGAGGCGGGGACTAACACCGGGGAGCTGTTTTTT
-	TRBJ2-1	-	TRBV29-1	CSVEYAGEQFF	TGCAGCGTTGAATACGCGGGAGAGCAGTTCTTC
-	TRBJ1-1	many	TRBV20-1	CSGRTVRNTEAFF	TGCAGCGGCAGGACAGTAAGAAACACTGAAGCTTTCTTT
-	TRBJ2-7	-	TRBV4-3	CASSQARDSPYEQYF	TGCGCCAGCAGCCAAGCCAGGGACTCGCCCTACGAGCAGTACTTC
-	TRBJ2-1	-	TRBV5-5	CASSLSQALEPYNEQFF	TGTGCCAGCAGCTTGTCCCAAGCCCTAGAACCCTACAATGAGCAGTTCTTC
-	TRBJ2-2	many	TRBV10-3	CAIGRNQNTGELFF	TGTGCCATCGGGCGCAACCAAAACACCGGGGAGCTGTTTTTT
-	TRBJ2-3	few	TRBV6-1	CATSRDFRPDTQYF	TGTGCCACCTCAAGGGATTTTCGCCCAGATACGCAGTATTTT
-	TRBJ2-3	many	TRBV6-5	CASSPRGSTQYF	TGTGCCAGCAGTCCCAGGGGTAGTACGCAGTATTTT
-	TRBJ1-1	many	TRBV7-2	CASSISGVNTEAFF	TGTGCCAGCAGTATATCCGGGGTGAACACTGAAGCTTTCTTT
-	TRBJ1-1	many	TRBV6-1	CASRANMNTEAFF	TGTGCCAGCAGAGCAAACATGAACACTGAAGCTTTCTTT
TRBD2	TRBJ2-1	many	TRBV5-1	CASSLIAGNNEQFF	TGCGCCAGCAGCTTAATAGCGGGGAACAATGAGCAGTTCTTC
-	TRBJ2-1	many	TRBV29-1	CSVGIKFF	TGCAGCGTTGGGATCAAGTTCTTC
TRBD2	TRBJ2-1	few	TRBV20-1	CSAQGLAGEIEQFF	TGCAGTGCTCAGGGACTAGCGGGAGAGATTGAGCAGTTCTTC
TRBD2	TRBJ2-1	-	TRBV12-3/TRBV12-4	CASSQAGYEQFF	TGTGCCAGCAGCCAAGCGGGATACGAGCAGTTCTTC
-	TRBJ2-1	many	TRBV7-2	CASSFQAVGFTTKEQFF	TGTGCCAGCAGCTTCCAAGCCGTGGGGTTCACGACAAAAGAGCAGTTCTTC
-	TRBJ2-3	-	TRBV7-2	CASSSPYGLVQYF	TGTGCCAGCAGCTCTCCCTACGGATTGGTGCAGTATTTT
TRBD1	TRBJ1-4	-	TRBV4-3	CASASRDRGDEKLFF	TGCGCCAGCGCGAGCCGGGACAGGGGAGATGAAAAACTGTTTTTT
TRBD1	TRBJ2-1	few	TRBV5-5	CASSIQGGREQFF	TGTGCCAGCAGCATTCAAGGGGGCAGAGAGCAGTTCTTC
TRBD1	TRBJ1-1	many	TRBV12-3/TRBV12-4	CASSGGTDPEAFF	TGTGCCAGCAGTGGGGGGACAGATCCCGAAGCTTTCTTT
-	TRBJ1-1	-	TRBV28	CASRSPANTEAFF	TGTGCCAGTAGGAGCCCCGCGAACACTGAAGCTTTCTTT
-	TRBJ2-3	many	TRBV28	CASSFDSARDTQYF	TGTGCCAGCAGTTTTGACAGCGCCAGGGATACGCAGTATTTT
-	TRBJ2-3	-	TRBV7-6	CASSLVAETDTQYF	TGTGCCAGCAGCTTAGTAGCGGAGACAGATACGCAGTATTTT
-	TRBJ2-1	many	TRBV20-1	CSARRRVANEQFF	TGCAGTGCTAGGAGAAGGGTGGCCAATGAGCAGTTCTTC
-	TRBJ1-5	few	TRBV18	CASSPPSGGQPQHF	TGTGCCAGCTCACCACCAAGCGGAGGGCAGCCCCAGCATTTT
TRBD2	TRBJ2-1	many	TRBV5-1	CASSFEREDADEQFF	TGCGCCAGCAGCTTCGAGCGGGAGGATGCGGATGAGCAGTTCTTC
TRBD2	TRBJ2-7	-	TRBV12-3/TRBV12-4	CASSLTRESGEQYF	TGTGCCAGCAGTTTAACGCGGGAGTCCGGCGAGCAGTACTTC
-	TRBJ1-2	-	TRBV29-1	CSVGGTRGYGYTF	TGCAGCGTCGGGGGGACCCGCGGCTATGGCTACACCTTC
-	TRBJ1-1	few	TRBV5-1	CASSPAGGANTEAFF	TGCGCCAGCAGCCCAGCGGGGGGGGCGAACACTGAAGCTTTCTTT
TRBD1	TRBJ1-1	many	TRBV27	CASSHGQDTEAFF	TGTGCCAGCAGTCACGGACAGGACACTGAAGCTTTCTTT
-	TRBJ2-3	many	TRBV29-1	CSATGIDTQYF	TGCAGCGCTACAGGGATAGATACGCAGTATTTT
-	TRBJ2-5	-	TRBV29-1	CSVLRTTQETQYF	TGCAGCGTGCTCCGGACTACCCAAGAGACCCAGTACTTC
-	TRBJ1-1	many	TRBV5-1	CASSLDSMNTEAFF	TGCGCCAGCAGCTTGGACAGCATGAACACTGAAGCTTTCTTT
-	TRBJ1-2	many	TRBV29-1	CSGSGPSYGYTF	TGCAGCGGTTCCGGGCCTTCCTATGGCTACACCTTC
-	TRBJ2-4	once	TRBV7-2	CASSLGWTRGINDIQYF	TGTGCCAGCAGCTTAGGGTGGACGCGAGGCATTAACGACATTCAGTACTTC